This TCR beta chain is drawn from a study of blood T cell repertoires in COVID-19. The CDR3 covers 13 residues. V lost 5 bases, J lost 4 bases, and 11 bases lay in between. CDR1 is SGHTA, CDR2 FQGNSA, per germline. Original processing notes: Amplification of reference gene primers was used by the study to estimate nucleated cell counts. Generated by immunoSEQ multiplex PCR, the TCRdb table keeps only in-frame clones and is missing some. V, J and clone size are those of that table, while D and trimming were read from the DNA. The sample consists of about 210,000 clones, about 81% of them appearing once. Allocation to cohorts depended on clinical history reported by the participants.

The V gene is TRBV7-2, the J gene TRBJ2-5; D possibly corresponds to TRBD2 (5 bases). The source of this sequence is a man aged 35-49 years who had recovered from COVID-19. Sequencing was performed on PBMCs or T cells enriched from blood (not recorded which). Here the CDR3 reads CASSPTGVETQYF. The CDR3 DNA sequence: TGTGCCAGCAGCCCCACCGGGGTAGAGACCCAGTACTTC.